A selection of T cell receptor beta chains follows, all from one sample in a study of cytomegalovirus exposure and HLA in healthy donors. Clones were sequenced by immunoSEQ multiplex PCR, and TCRdb holds only the in-frame ones, with some missing. The sample consists of about 100,000 clones, around 79% of them appearing once. Source material: PBMCs. All receptors come from a male donor in good health and CMV-seropositive. Each CDR3 is given with its conserved first and last residue. D genes are given only for firm matches. Clone size is given for some rows only: seen once, a few or many times, or a class if the clone is expanded.

D gene | J gene | V gene | clone size | CDR3 DNA | CDR3 protein
- | TRBJ1-1 | TRBV4-2 | - | TGTGCCAGCAGCCAAGTGCGGGCCATGAACACTGAAGCTTTCTTT | CASSQVRAMNTEAFF
TRBD2 | TRBJ2-1 | TRBV7-2 | - | TGTGCCAGTAGGGAGCTAGCGGGGGCCGGCTACAATGAGCAGTTCTTC | CASRELAGAGYNEQFF
- | TRBJ1-1 | TRBV20-1 | - | TGCAGTGCTCGGCGGGGGGGGGAAGCTTTCTTT | CSARRGGEAFF
TRBD2 | TRBJ2-3 | TRBV2 | once | TGTGCCAGCAGTTTACTGACTAGCAACACAGATACGCAGTATTTT | CASSLLTSNTDTQYF
- | TRBJ2-5 | TRBV11-3 | - | TGTGCCAGCAGCCCACAGTCTGCAGAGACCCAGTACTTC | CASSPQSAETQYF
TRBD1 | TRBJ2-6 | TRBV7-3 | - | TGTGCCAGCAGCTCGTTTGAGGGACAGGGAGCGCGTGGGGCCAACGTCCTGACTTTC | CASSSFEGQGARGANVLTF
TRBD1 | TRBJ1-4 | TRBV2 | - | TGTGCCAGCAGCCTCAGGGGGATTGGAACTAATGAAAAACTGTTTTTT | CASSLRGIGTNEKLFF
TRBD2 | TRBJ2-3 | TRBV9 | - | TGTGCCAGCGCGACTAGCGGGGGTTTGGATACGCAGTATTTT | CASATSGGLDTQYF
- | TRBJ1-3 | TRBV6-1 | - | TGTGCCAGTGGGTTTGGGTCGGACAACGACTTT | CASGFGSDNDF
TRBD1 | TRBJ2-2 | TRBV7-9 | - | TGTGCCAGCAGTTTCGCGACAGGGCTGGTGTTTTTT | CASSFATGLVFF
TRBD1 | TRBJ1-5 | TRBV30 | - | TGTGCCTGGAGTGTGGGACAGGACGGACAGCCCCAGCATTTT | CAWSVGQDGQPQHF
- | TRBJ2-7 | TRBV7-8 | - | TGTGCCAGCAGCTCCGGGTCAGGGACTTTTGGCGAGCAGTACTTC | CASSSGSGTFGEQYF
- | TRBJ1-1 | TRBV7-9 | - | TGTGCCAGCAGCCACTTAAACACTGAAGCTTTCTTT | CASSHLNTEAFF
- | TRBJ2-3 | TRBV7-2 | few | TGTGCCAGCAGCCCAGGAGGGGTTAGCACAGATACGCAGTATTTT | CASSPGGVSTDTQYF
- | TRBJ1-4 | TRBV5-5 | - | TGTGCCAGCAGCTCCCGGGAGGAGAGGGAAAAACTGTTTTTT | CASSSREEREKLFF
- | TRBJ2-7 | TRBV10-2 | few | TGCGCCAGCGCCATAGGACAAATTTCCTACGAGCAGTACTTC | CASAIGQISYEQYF
TRBD1 | TRBJ2-7 | TRBV10-3 | - | TGTGCCATCAGTGAGGGGACAGGGGTTAACGAGCAGTACTTC | CAISEGTGVNEQYF
- | TRBJ2-7 | TRBV29-1 | - | TGCAGCGTTGAGGATTTCGCGGGGGACAACTACGAGCAGTACTTC | CSVEDFAGDNYEQYF